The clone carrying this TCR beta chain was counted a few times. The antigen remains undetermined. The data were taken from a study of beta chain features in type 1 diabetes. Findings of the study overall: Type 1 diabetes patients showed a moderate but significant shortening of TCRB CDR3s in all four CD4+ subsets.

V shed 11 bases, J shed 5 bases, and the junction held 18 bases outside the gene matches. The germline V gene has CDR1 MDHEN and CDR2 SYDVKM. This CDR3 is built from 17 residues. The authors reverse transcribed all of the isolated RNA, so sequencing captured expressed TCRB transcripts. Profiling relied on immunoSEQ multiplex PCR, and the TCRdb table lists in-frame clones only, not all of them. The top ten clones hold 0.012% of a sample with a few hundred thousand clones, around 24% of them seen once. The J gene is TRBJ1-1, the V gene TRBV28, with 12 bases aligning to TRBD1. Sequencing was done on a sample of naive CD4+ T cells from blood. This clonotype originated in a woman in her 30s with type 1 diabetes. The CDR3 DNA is TGTGCCGCCTATAGGGAGTTGGGACAGGGGGCAAGAACTGAAGCTTTCTTT. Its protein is CAAYRELGQGARTEAFF.